The entry below describes one T cell receptor beta chain. No antigen is known for it. No much larger clone exists at a distance of one base, and base qualities are not known. V is pruned by 7 bases and J by 11 bases, leaving 9 bases of the junction without a gene match. From a lookup of the germline V gene, CDR1 and CDR2 are SGHAT and FQNNGV. The CDR3 covers 14 residues, taking in both the cysteine and the phenylalanine. The sequence is cut down to CDR3 DNA, 42 bases in frame from base 1. The cohort comprised some 700 healthy bone marrow donors. At the time of sampling, all cohort members were nominally healthy, though unrecorded immune exposures were likely present. The donor tested CMV seronegative and was one of the 352 seronegative cohort members. A peripheral blood sample was provided by each donor, and peripheral blood mononuclear cells were used for TCR beta sequencing. The Qiagen DNeasy Blood Extraction Kit was used to extract genomic DNA from the blood cell samples.

The source of the sample is a study of cytomegalovirus exposure and HLA in healthy donors (dated 2017 in TCRdb). Background on the whole study: An earlier analysis of 587 of the donors reported about 280 Gb of sequence data and about 120 million unique TCR beta sequences obtained from about 170 million T cells. The study was designed to test whether signatures of past pathogen exposure could be identified by cataloging public T cell receptors. Rather than using new phenotypic data, the later analysis identified candidate immune exposures from TCR beta sequences and from how often those sequences occurred across donors. To predict cytomegalovirus infection status, the study brought together high-throughput TCR immunosequencing, statistical association of individual TCRs with disease status, and machine learning. A few DR-DQ haplotypes were treated as single units for association and clustering because of strong linkage in the cohort. HLA typing covered class I and class II loci at four-digit resolution. An earlier analysis of nearly 600 of the donors applied high-throughput TCR beta sequencing to assess whether each TCR beta V gene segment acted as functional or pseudogenic. Among the roughly 400 genotyped donors, 81% belonged to the genetic ancestry cluster associated with self-reported Caucasian donors. On average, about 200,000 unique TCR beta nucleotide sequences were sequenced per donor among several hundred genotyped donors of the cohort, with approximately 18% of those sequences being non-productive. A later genetic analysis took genome-wide SNP genotypes for about 55% of the roughly 700 donors and used that subset as a discovery cohort. All discovery cohort repertoires had been generated using a single sequencing platform. A later analysis re-examined previously published TCR beta repertoires from hundreds of donors and added high-resolution HLA genotyping to investigate patterns of TCR occurrence. The number of donors typed differed by locus, with 629-630 for A, B, C, DRB1 and DQB1, 522 for DQA1, nearly 610 for DPA1, and under 490 for DPB1. Donor age, sex, ethnicity and CMV serostatus were compiled together with the repertoire data. Using immunosequencing, the study profiled T cell repertoires from about 620 subjects and related those repertoires to cytomegalovirus serostatus. In addition to the first cohort of 666 subjects, a separate validation cohort of around 110 different subjects was used. Roughly 300 gigabases of sequencing data and tens of millions of unique TCR sequences were included in an early release covering 550 to 800 HLA-typed donors.

What the authors observed across the whole study: Some 16 rarely observed V segments, including chromosome 9 orphons, were excluded from the earlier analysis of a few hundred of the donors because counts were too low. When HLA alleles, especially DR and DQ, strongly co-occurred, TCR associations were difficult to assign to individual alleles. In a later analysis, HLA-associated TCR beta chains showed more clonal expansion and lower generation probabilities than non-associated chains that were equally common. The only immune exposure information available for the cohort was CMV serostatus. Because HLA typing was missing for some donors at each locus, association tests included only the typed subset. A cluster of highly shared sequence variants was judged likely to be a technical artifact of the sequencing pipeline. The authors suggested that the approach could potentially be extended to other disease states and immunological phenotypes. Most CMV-associated TCR beta chains appeared to be HLA-restricted in a later analysis, and the HLA associations seemed to be driven largely by CMV exposure. In a later analysis, around 17,000 TCR beta sequences were associated with specific HLA alleles at a false discovery rate of 0.05. A further reported finding was that TCR beta sequences accurately predicted the HLA-A and HLA-B alleles for most subjects in the first cohort. While some public TCRs were present in many individuals, most TCR sequences turned up only very rarely across donors. In a later genetic analysis, a missense DCLRE1C variant was associated with V-gene and J-gene trimming of TCR beta chains, and the association was replicated in an independent cohort. Broadly in line with IMGT annotations, most TCR beta V segments showed up in productive rearrangements about 90% or about 30% of the time in an earlier analysis of 450 to 600 of the donors. In vitro tests confirmed that a few of the cytomegalovirus-associated TCR beta chains recognize cytomegalovirus antigens. Linkage disequilibrium might explain the correlated functional status among segregating V segments, but an unknown experimental factor could not be excluded. Some IMGT-functional V segments, including TRBV6-2 and TRBV6-3, could not be told apart with the 87-base-pair reads, so those segments were excluded. Presence/absence analyses assumed roughly uniform sequencing depth across donors, an assumption that may not hold. In a later analysis, the rate of TCR association differed among HLA loci, with DRB1 alleles having the most associated TCRs and HLA-C alleles having the fewest. The classifier was reported to diagnose cytomegalovirus status with high specificity and sensitivity in both the original and validation cohorts. This cohort had only TCR beta chains sequenced, and the lack of alpha or paired-chain data limited which features could be detected. In the study, approximately 150 TCR beta chains were listed as associated with cytomegalovirus. A later analysis reported that several top co-occurrence clusters appeared linked to parvovirus B19, influenza, CMV and Epstein-Barr virus. A later genetic analysis reported fewer N-insertions in productive TCRs among donors in an Asian-associated ancestry cluster than the approximately 700-donor mean.

Libraries were constructed by the immunoSEQ multiplex PCR assay. The multiplex PCR relied on a mix of 60 forward primers for TCR Vbeta segments and 13 reverse primers for TCR Jbeta segments. The CDR3 region of rearranged TCR beta genes was amplified from genomic DNA with a multiplex PCR assay. On the Illumina HiSeq System, the amplified TCR beta libraries were sequenced as 87-base-pair reads. As for the original processing: In a later analysis, tens of millions of unique TCR beta chains were counted across the roughly 670 repertoires, and roughly 11 million of these chains were shared by at least two donors. A nearest-neighbor algorithm error-corrected the raw reads and collapsed the reads into unique sequences, merging closely related sequences to remove PCR and sequencing errors. CDR3 sequences were aligned to IMGT reference sequences to assign V, D and J gene segments. For a sequence to be retained, a match of at least six nucleotides was required to both a V gene segment and a J gene segment. Rearrangements were called productive when the CDR3 lacked stop codons and stayed in frame with V and J; all others were non-productive. CDR3 was defined according to IMGT convention as the region running from the second conserved V-encoded cysteine to the conserved J-encoded phenylalanine. The earlier analysis of approximately 590 of the donors excluded any sequence lacking an unambiguous match to a single V gene segment. An earlier analysis of about 590 of the donors classified V segments as functional when productive rearrangements were above 56.7% and as segregating when the standard deviation between donors was above 5%. A statistical classification framework was built for diagnosing cytomegalovirus status from the catalog of TCR beta chain sequences. V and J gene assignment, in a later analysis, came from comparing TCR nucleotide sequences with IMGT/GENE-DB human TR gene sequences. In a later analysis, CDR3 sequences and most-parsimonious VDJ recombination scenarios were assigned using the TCRdist pipeline. In a later analysis, each TCR beta chain was defined by its CDR3 amino acid sequence together with its V-gene family, and reads lacking a unique V-gene family were excluded. As a way to deal with suspected cross-contamination and a sequencing artifact, a later analysis dropped 500 to 700 nucleotide sequences that were highly shared and had low generation probability. In a later analysis, a clonal expansion index for each public chain was calculated from normalized within-repertoire ranks of inferred template counts. Generation probabilities in a later analysis came from a VDJ recombination model fitted to out-of-frame rearrangements, and those results were checked against IGoR. In a later analysis, hypergeometric tests were used to score TCR-TCR, TCR-HLA and TCR-CMV co-occurrence, with a repertoire-size bias correction applied to TCR pairs. A later analysis estimated false discovery rates by permuting HLA or CMV assignments 20 times. A later analysis grouped co-occurring TCRs with DBSCAN, adding TCRdist sequence similarity when clustering within HLA-allele-positive subsets. For co-occurrence clustering, repertoires with fewer than 30,000 or more than 120,000 public chains were excluded, along with roughly 5 repertoires with anomalous nucleotide sharing. Imported from immuneACCESS, the table was reduced by TCRdb to in-frame sequences with V and J called. These copies leave out some clones; in studies compared against another copy, an unresolved V gene accounts for under half, and the cause of the remainder is not known. The D gene and trimming were derived from the DNA, and the V and J assignments and clone size from that table. The sample includes approximately 120,000 clones, with around three quarters observed a single time. The top ten hold roughly 2.6% of the sample.

The clonotype originates from a female donor in good health and CMV-seronegative. The rearrangement combines TRBV11-2 with TRBJ1-6, with 9 bases matching TRBD1. The sequenced material came from PBMCs. The CDR3 here reads CASTKDRGGTPLHF. The nucleotide sequence is TGTGCCAGCACTAAAGACAGGGGGGGGACACCCCTCCACTTT. The full variable domain, with segments outside the CDR3 supplied by the reference TRBV11-2 and TRBJ1-6 proteins, appears as EAGVAQSPRYKIIEKRQSVAFWCNPISGHATLYWYQQILGQGPKLLIQFQNNGVVDDSQLPKDRFSAERLKGVDSTLKIQPAKLEDSAVYLCASTKDRGGTPLHFGNGTRLTVT.